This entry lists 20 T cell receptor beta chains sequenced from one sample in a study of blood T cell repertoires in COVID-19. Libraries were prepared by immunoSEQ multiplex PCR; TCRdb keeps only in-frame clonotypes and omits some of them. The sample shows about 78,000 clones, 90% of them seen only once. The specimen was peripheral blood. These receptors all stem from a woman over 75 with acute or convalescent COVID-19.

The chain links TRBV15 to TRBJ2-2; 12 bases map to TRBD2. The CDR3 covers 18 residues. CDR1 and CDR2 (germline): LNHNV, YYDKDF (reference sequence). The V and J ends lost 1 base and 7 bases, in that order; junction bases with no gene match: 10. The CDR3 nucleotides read TGTGCCACCAGCAGAGGGGGGACTCCGGGACTAGCGGGCGGGGAGCTGTTTTTT. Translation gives CATSRGGTPGLAGGELFF.

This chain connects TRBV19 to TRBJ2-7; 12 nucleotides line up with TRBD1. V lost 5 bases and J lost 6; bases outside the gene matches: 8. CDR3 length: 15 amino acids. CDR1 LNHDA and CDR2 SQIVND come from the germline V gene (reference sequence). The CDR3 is CASSPGTGGRSEQYF. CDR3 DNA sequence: TGTGCCAGTAGTCCAGGGACAGGGGGCCGATCCGAGCAGTACTTC.

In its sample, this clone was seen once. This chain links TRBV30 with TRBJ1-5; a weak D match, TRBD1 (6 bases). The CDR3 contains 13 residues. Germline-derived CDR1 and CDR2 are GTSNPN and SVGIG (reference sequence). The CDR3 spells CAGGEHSNQPQHF. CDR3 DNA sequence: TGTGCAGGGGGGGAGCATAGCAATCAGCCCCAGCATTTT.

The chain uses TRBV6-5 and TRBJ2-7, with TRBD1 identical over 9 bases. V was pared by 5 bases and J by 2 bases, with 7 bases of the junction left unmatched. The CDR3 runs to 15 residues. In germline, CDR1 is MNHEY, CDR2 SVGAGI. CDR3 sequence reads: CASSPPGTGTYEQYF. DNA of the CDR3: TGTGCCAGCAGTCCCCCCGGGACAGGGACCTACGAGCAGTACTTC.

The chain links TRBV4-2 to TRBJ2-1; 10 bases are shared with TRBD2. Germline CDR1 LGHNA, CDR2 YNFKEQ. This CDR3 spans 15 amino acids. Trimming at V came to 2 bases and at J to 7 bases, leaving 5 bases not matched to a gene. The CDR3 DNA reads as TGTGCCAGCAGCCAACCGGGACTAGCGTTAAATGAGCAGTTCTTC. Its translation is CASSQPGLALNEQFF.

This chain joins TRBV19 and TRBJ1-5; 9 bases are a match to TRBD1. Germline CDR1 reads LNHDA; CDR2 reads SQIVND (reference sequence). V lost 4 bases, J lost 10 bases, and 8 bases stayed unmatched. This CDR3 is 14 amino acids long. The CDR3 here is CASSKTGGYPPQHF. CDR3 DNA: TGTGCCAGTAGTAAGACAGGGGGTTATCCACCCCAGCATTTT.

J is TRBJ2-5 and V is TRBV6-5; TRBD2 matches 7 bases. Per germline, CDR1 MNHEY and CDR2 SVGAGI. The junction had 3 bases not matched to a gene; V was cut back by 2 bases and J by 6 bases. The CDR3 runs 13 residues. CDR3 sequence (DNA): TGTGCCAGCAGTTACGGGAGGGGTCAGACCCAGTACTTC. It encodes CASSYGRGQTQYF.

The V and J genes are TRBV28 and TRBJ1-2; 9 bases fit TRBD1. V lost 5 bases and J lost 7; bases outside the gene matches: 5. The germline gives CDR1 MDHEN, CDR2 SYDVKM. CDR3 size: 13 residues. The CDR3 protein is CASSLRDRAGYTF. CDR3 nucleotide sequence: TGTGCCAGCAGTCTTCGGGACAGGGCTGGCTACACCTTC.

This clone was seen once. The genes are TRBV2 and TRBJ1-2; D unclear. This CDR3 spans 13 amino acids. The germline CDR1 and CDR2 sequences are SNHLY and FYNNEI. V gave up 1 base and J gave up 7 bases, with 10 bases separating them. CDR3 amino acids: CASSEGWEAGYTF. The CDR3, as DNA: TGTGCCAGCAGTGAAGGGTGGGAGGCTGGCTACACCTTC.

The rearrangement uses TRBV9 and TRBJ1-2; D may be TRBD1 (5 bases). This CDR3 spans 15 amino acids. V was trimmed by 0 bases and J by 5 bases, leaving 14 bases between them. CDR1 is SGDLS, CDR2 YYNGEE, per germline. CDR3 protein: CASSVVSGGGYGYTF. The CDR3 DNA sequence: TGTGCCAGCAGCGTAGTATCGGGGGGAGGGTATGGCTACACCTTC.

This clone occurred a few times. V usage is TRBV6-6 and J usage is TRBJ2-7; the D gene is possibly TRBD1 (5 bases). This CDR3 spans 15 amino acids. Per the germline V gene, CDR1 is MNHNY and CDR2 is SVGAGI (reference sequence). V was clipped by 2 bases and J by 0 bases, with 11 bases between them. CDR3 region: CASSYPGSSSYEQYF. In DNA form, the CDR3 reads TGTGCCAGCAGTTACCCAGGGTCGAGCTCCTACGAGCAGTACTTC.

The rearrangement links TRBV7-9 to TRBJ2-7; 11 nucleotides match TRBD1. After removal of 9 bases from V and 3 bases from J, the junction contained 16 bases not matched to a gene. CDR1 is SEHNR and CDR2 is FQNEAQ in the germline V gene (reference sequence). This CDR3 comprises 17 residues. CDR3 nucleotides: TGTGCCAGTCTACCCGGCCCCGGGACAGGGGGAGGCTACGAGCAGTACTTC. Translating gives CASLPGPGTGGGYEQYF.

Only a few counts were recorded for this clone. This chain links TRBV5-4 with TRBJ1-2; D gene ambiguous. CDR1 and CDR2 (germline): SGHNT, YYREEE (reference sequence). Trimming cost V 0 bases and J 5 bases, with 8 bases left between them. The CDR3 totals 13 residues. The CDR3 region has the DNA TGTGCCAGCAGCTTGGGCCAGTATTATGGCTACACCTTC. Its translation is CASSLGQYYGYTF. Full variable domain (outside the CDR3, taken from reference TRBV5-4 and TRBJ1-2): ETGVTQSPTHLIKTRGQQVTLRCSSQSGHNTVSWYQQALGQGPQFIFQYYREEENGRGNFPPRFSGLQFPNYSSELNVNALELDDSALYLCASSLGQYYGYTFGSGTRLTVV.

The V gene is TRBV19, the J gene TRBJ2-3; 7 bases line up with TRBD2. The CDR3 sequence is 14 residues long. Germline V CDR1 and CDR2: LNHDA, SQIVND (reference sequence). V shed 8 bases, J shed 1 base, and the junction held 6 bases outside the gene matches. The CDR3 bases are TGTGCCAGTTCCGGCGGGGGACGCACAGATACGCAGTATTTT. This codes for CASSGGGRTDTQYF.

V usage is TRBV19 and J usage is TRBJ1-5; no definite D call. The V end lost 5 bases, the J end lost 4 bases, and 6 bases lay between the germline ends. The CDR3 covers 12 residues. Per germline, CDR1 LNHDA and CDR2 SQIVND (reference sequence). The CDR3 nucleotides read TGTGCCAGTAGTTTCAATAATCAGCCCCAGCATTTT. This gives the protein CASSFNNQPQHF.

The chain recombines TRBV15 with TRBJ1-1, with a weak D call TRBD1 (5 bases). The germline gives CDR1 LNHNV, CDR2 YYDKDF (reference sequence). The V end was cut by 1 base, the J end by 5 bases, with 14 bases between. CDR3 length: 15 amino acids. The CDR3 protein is CATSRVLGGWTEAFF. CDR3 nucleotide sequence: TGTGCCACCAGCAGAGTGTTGGGGGGGTGGACTGAAGCTTTCTTT.

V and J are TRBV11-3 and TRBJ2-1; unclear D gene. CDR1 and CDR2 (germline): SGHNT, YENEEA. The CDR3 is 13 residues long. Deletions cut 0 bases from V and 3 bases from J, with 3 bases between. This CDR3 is CASSLDGYNEQFF. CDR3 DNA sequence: TGTGCCAGCAGCTTAGACGGCTACAATGAGCAGTTCTTC.

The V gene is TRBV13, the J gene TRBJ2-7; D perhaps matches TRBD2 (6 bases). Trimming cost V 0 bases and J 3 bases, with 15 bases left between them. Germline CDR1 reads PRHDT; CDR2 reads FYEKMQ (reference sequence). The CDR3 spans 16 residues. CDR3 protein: CASSLGRGAGYYEQYF. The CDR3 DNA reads TGTGCCAGCAGCTTAGGGCGGGGCGCGGGGTACTACGAGCAGTACTTC.

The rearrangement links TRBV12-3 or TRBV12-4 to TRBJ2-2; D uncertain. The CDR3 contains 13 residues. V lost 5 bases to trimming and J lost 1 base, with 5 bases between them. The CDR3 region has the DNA TGTGCCAGCAGTCCCCAGAACACCGGGGAGCTGTTTTTT. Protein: CASSPQNTGELFF.

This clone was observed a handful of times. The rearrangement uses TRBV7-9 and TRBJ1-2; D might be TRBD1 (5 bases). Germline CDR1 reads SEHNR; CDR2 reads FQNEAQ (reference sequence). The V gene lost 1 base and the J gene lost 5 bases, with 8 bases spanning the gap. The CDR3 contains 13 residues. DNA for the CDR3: TGTGCCAGCAGCTTAGGGCAGGGATATGGCTACACCTTC. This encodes CASSLGQGYGYTF.